This is a list of T cell receptor beta chains from one sample in a study of blood T cells in healthy people across ages. TCRdb re-analysed the 5' RACE reads in MiXCR, keeping a single row per CDR3 protein. The profile shows more than 1,000,000 distinct CDR3 sequences, around 27% of them singletons. The same data also went into a second study, on T cells of mothers and their children.

The sequencing sample was made of blood. These receptors originate from a girl aged 2 to 10 in good health. Each CDR3 is given without its conserved first and last residue. Each record gives: J gene, V gene, CDR3 protein.

>.|TRBV9
ASSVDDYLGEQF
>TRBJ2-1|TRBV29-1
SVEEVWGSSYNEQF
>TRBJ2-3|TRBV29-1
SVWTSGSSRDTQY
>.|TRBV9
ASSTAGGYEQY
>TRBJ1-2|TRBV20-1
SARGTGTHGYT
>TRBJ2-2|TRBV29-1
GVLRSTGELF
>.|TRBV19
ASGRRREPNEQF
>.|TRBV6-2/TRBV6-3
ASSYQSVEQY
>TRBJ2-7|TRBV12-3/TRBV12-4
ASSWDPNYEQY
>.|TRBV19
ASRRIYEPNEQF
>TRBJ1-1|TRBV5-6
ASSPLKDRGRGYTEAF
>TRBJ2-1|TRBV29-1
SDRSGDSPNEQF
>TRBJ1-1|TRBV29-1
SVDRGPYTEAF
>TRBJ1-1|TRBV4-1
ASSQDLGHNTEAF
>TRBJ2-3|TRBV4-1
ASSQESSTGWQY
>TRBJ1-5|TRBV12-3/TRBV12-4
ASKGEQGGYQPQH
>TRBJ2-7|TRBV29-1
SVEGMGTYEQY
>TRBJ1-2|TRBV4-2
ASSQIGYGYT
>TRBJ1-1|TRBV7-2
ASRWGLNTEAF
>TRBJ1-2|TRBV12-3/TRBV12-4
ASSPPGKSNYGYT
>TRBJ2-4|TRBV28
ASRPDRTKNIQY
>TRBJ1-1|TRBV5-1
ASSLKVAGRGTEAF
>TRBJ1-5|TRBV10-1
ASRASLDREGNQPQH
>TRBJ2-5|TRBV12-3/TRBV12-4
ASSTDWQETQY
>TRBJ2-4|TRBV28
ASSLRGGKQNIQY
>TRBJ2-6|TRBV12-3/TRBV12-4
ASSLRGPANSGANVLT
>TRBJ1-1|TRBV5-1
ASSLVGSAANTEAF
>.|TRBV4-3
ASSQDAGVPSYEQY
>TRBJ1-2|TRBV29-1
SVEGQTLYGYT
>TRBJ1-2|TRBV20-1
SARDFNAGLHGYT
>TRBJ2-5|TRBV7-2
ASSLGPLGGETQY
>TRBJ2-3|TRBV15
ATSPRGNSYTDTQY
>TRBJ1-4|TRBV5-1
ASSPRDPHEKLF
>.|TRBV25-1
ASRTSAHNEQF
>TRBJ1-1|TRBV28
ASSWEATEAF
>TRBJ2-4|TRBV7-9
ASIDVGIQY
>TRBJ2-1|TRBV7-6
ASSSLGGQGYNEQF
>TRBJ2-5|TRBV5-1
ASSDGQGETQY
>TRBJ2-7|TRBV3-1
ASSRAEGGSYEQY
>TRBJ2-5|TRBV12-3/TRBV12-4
ASSTYLARDAEETQY